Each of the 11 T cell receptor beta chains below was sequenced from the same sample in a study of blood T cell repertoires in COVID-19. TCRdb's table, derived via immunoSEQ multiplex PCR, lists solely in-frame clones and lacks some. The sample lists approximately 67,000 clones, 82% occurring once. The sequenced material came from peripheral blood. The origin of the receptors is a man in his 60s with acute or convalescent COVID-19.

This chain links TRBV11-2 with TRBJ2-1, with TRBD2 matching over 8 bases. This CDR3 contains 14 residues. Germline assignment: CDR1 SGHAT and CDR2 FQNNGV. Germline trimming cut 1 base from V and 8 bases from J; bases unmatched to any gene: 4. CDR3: CASSLAGGPHEQFF. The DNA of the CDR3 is TGTGCCAGCAGCTTAGCGGGGGGGCCCCATGAGCAGTTCTTC.

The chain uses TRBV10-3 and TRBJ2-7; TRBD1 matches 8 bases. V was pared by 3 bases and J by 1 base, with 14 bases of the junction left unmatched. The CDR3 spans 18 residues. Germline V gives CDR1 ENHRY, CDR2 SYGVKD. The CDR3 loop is CAISDRPRQGLLSYEQYF. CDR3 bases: TGTGCCATCAGTGACCGGCCCCGACAGGGGTTATTGTCCTACGAGCAGTACTTC.

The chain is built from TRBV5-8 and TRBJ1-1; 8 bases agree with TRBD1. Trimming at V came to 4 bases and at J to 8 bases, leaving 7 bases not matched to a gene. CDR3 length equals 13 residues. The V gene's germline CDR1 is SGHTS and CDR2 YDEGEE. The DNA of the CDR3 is TGTGCCAGCAGCGGCGACAGGGGTGGAGAAGCTTTCTTT. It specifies CASSGDRGGEAFF.

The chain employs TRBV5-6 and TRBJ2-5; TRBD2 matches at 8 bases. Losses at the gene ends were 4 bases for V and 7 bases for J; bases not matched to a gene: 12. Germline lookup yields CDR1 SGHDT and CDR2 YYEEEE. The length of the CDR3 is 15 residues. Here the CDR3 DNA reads TGTGCCAGCAGCGACACCCGGGGGGGCAAGGGGACCCAGTACTTC. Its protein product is CASSDTRGGKGTQYF.

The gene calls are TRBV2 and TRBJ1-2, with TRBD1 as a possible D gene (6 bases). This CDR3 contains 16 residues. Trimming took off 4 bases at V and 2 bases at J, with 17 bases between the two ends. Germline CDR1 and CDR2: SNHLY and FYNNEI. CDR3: CASSGPHTGFNYGYTF. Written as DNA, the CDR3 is TGTGCCAGCAGTGGTCCTCACACAGGGTTCAACTATGGCTACACCTTC.

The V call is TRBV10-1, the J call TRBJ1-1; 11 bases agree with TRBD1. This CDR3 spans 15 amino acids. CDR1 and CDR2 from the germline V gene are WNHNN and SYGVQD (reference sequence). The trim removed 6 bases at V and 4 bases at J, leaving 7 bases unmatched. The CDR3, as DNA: TGCGCCAGCAGGAACCGGGACAGGGGGGCCACTGAAGCTTTCTTT. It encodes CASRNRDRGATEAFF.

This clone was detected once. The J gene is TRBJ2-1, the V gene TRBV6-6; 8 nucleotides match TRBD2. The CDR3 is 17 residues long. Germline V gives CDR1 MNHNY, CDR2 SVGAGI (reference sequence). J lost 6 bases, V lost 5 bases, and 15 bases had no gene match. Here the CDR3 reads CASSPIVGGATSNEQFF. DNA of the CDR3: TGTGCCAGCAGTCCTATAGTCGGGGGGGCGACGAGCAATGAGCAGTTCTTC.

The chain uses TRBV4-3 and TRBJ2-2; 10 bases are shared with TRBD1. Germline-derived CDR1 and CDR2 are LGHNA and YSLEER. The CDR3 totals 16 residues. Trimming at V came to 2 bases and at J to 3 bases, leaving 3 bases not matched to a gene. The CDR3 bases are TGCGCCAGCAGCCAATTGGGGACAGGGGACACCGGGGAGCTGTTTTTT. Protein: CASSQLGTGDTGELFF.

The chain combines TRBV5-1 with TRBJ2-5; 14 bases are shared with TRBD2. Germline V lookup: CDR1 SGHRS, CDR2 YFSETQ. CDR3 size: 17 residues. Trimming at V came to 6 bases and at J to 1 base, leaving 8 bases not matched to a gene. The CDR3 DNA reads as TGCGCCAGCACCTCCGGACTAGCGGGGGGAGTCCAAGAGACCCAGTACTTC. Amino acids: CASTSGLAGGVQETQYF.

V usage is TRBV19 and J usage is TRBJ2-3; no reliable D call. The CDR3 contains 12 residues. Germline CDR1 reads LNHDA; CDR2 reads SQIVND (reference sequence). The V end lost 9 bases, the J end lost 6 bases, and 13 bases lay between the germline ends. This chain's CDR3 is CASGTLGDTQYF. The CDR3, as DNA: TGTGCCAGCGGAACCCTCGGGGATACGCAGTATTTT. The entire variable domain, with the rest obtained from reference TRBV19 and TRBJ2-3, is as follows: DGGITQSPKYLFRKEGQNVTLSCEQNLNHDAMYWYRQDPGQGLRLIYYSQIVNDFQKGDIAEGYSVSREKKESFPLTVTSAQKNPTAFYLCASGTLGDTQYFGPGTRLTVL.

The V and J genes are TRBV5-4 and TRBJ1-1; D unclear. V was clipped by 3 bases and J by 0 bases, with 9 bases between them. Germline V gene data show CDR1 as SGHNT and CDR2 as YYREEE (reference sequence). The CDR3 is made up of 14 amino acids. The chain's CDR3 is CASSSPVVNTEAFF. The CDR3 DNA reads TGTGCCAGCAGCTCCCCCGTCGTGAACACTGAAGCTTTCTTT.